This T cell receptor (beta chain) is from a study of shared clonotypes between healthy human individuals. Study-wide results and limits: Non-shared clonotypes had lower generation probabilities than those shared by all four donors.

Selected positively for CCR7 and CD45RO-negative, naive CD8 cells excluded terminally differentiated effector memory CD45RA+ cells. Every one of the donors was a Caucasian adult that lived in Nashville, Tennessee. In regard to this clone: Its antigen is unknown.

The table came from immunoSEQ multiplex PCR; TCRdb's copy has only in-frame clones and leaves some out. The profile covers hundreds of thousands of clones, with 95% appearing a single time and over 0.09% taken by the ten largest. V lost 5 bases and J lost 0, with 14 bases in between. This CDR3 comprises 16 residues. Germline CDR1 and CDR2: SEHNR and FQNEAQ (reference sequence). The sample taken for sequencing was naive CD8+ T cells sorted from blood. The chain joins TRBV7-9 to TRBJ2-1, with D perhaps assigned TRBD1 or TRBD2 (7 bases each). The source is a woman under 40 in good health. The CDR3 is CASSAGGGSSYNEQFF. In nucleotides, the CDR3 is TGTGCCAGCAGCGCAGGGGGAGGGTCCTCCTACAATGAGCAGTTCTTC.